The clone carrying this TCR beta chain was seen more than once but under ten times. Its cognate antigen is unknown. These data come from a study of T cells after yellow fever vaccination. General study points: Boosting was followed by the reappearance of most primary-vaccination clones (approximately 95% CD4, about 89% CD8).

TCRdb reanalysed the 5' RACE reads using MiXCR and keeps one entry per CDR3 protein. The sample lists 140,000 to 150,000 distinct CDR3 sequences, approximately 6.6% occurring once. Germline CDR1 and CDR2: SGHVS and FQNEAQ. The CDR3 is 17 residues long. The V and J ends lost 3 bases and 2 bases, in that order; junction bases with no gene match: 7. Specimen: CD4+ T cells sorted from PBMCs, collected 10 days after the yellow fever booster vaccination. This receptor was obtained from a man aged 25 to 45 who received the YFV17D yellow fever vaccine. The chain has TRBV7-8 and TRBJ2-6; TRBD1 aligns across 7 bases. The CDR3 spells CASSFSTGSPGANVLTF. The CDR3 DNA sequence: TGTGCCAGCAGCTTCTCGACAGGGAGTCCTGGGGCCAACGTCCTGACTTTC.